The 9 T cell receptor beta chains below come from one sample, sequenced in a study of blood T cell repertoires in COVID-19. Profiled with immunoSEQ multiplex PCR; TCRdb holds only in-frame clones, not every one. The sample shows a few hundred thousand clones, approximately 86% of them seen only once. Sequenced sample: PBMCs or T cells enriched from blood (not recorded which). All receptors come from a woman between 45 and 65 years old who had recovered from COVID-19.

Worth noting for this clone: Other DNA sequences in the sample encode the same CDR3. The chain has TRBV27 and TRBJ2-7; 12 bases map to TRBD2. V dropped 3 bases and J dropped 2; count of bases not matched to a gene: 2. This CDR3 region has 15 residues. Looked up from germline, CDR1 is MNHEY and CDR2 is SMNVEV (reference sequence). CDR3 DNA: TGTGCCAGCAGTTTGACTAGCGGGAGTACCTACGAGCAGTACTTC. Its translation: CASSLTSGSTYEQYF.

This clone was found once. CDR3 protein: CASSLLGDTYEQYF. In nucleotides, the CDR3 is TGTGCCAGCAGCTTGCTTGGGGACACCTACGAGCAGTACTTC. The chain has TRBV5-6 and TRBJ2-7; tentatively, D is TRBD1 (6 bases). Trimming pared 1 base from V and 2 bases from J, leaving 10 bases between. Germline CDR1 is SGHDT and CDR2 is YYEEEE. The CDR3 runs to 14 residues. Together with reference TRBV5-6 and TRBJ2-7, the CDR3 gives the full variable domain: DAGVTQSPTHLIKTRGQQVTLRCSPKSGHDTVSWYQQALGQGPQFIFQYYEEEERQRGNFPDRFSGHQFPNYSSELNVNALLLGDSALYLCASSLLGDTYEQYFGPGTRLTVT.

CDR3 bases: TGTGCCAGCAGCCAGGGGGACGGTGGCGGAGAGACCCAGTACTTC. Its protein is CASSQGDGGGETQYF. This sequence joins TRBV7-9 and TRBJ2-5; 7 bases align to TRBD1. The germline V gene has CDR1 SEHNR and CDR2 FQNEAQ (reference sequence). The CDR3 is made up of 15 amino acids. V was pared by 5 bases and J by 4 bases, with 10 bases of the junction left unmatched.

The rearrangement uses TRBV7-5 and TRBJ1-4. TRBV7-5 represents a pseudogene. This CDR3 is 15 amino acids long. For the CDR3, the DNA is TGTGCCAGAAGCTTAGGCGGATCAACTAATGAAAAACTGTTTTTT. Amino acids: CARSLGGSTNEKLFF.

The J gene is TRBJ2-1, the V gene TRBV7-9, with 10 bases that match TRBD2. The CDR3 is made up of 14 amino acids. The V segment lost 2 bases and the J segment 9 bases; nucleotides outside the gene matches: 4. Looked up from germline, CDR1 is SEHNR and CDR2 is FQNEAQ (reference sequence). CDR3 in DNA: TGTGCCAGCAGCTTACTAGCGGGAGCTGGTGAGCAGTTCTTC. Translation gives CASSLLAGAGEQFF. Filled out from reference TRBV7-9 and TRBJ2-1, the complete variable domain reads DTGVSQNPRHKITKRGQNVTFRCDPISEHNRLYWYRQTLGQGPEFLTYFQNEAQLEKSRLLSDRFSAERPKGSFSTLEIQRTEQGDSAMYLCASSLLAGAGEQFFGPGTRLTVL.

This sequence joins TRBV5-1 and TRBJ2-5, with 13 nucleotides matching TRBD2. V dropped 7 bases and J dropped 5; count of bases not matched to a gene: 5. Looked up from germline, CDR1 is SGHRS and CDR2 is YFSETQ. The CDR3 is 14 amino acids. CDR3: CASATSGRLETQYF. CDR3 DNA: TGCGCCAGCGCGACTAGCGGGAGGCTGGAGACCCAGTACTTC.

The chain joins TRBV3-1 (or the pseudogene TRBV3-2) to TRBJ2-7; 7 nucleotides agree with TRBD2. CDR3 length: 15 amino acids. V shed 2 bases and J 4 bases; nucleotides not matched to a gene: 8. In germline, CDR1 is LGHDT, CDR2 YNNKEL (reference sequence). CDR3 region: CASSQRGRGVYEQYF. Written as DNA, the CDR3 is TGTGCCAGCAGCCAACGCGGGAGAGGAGTGTACGAGCAGTACTTC.

V is TRBV5-4 and J is TRBJ2-4; D is possibly TRBD2 (6 bases). The CDR3 consists of 16 residues. CDR1 and CDR2 from the germline V gene are SGHNT and YYREEE (reference sequence). V was pared by 0 bases and J by 0 bases, with 10 bases between. The CDR3 DNA reads TGTGCCAGCAGCTTGGGGGGGGAAAGAGCCAAAAACATTCAGTACTTC. Translated, it gives CASSLGGERAKNIQYF.

The chain carries TRBV9 and TRBJ2-2; TRBD2 matches 7 bases. The CDR3 spans 14 residues. J gave up 2 bases and V 5 bases, and 3 bases lay outside the gene matches. Germline V gene data show CDR1 as SGDLS and CDR2 as YYNGEE. The CDR3 region is CASRQTSNTGELFF. The CDR3 coding sequence is TGTGCCAGCAGACAGACTAGCAACACCGGGGAGCTGTTTTTT.